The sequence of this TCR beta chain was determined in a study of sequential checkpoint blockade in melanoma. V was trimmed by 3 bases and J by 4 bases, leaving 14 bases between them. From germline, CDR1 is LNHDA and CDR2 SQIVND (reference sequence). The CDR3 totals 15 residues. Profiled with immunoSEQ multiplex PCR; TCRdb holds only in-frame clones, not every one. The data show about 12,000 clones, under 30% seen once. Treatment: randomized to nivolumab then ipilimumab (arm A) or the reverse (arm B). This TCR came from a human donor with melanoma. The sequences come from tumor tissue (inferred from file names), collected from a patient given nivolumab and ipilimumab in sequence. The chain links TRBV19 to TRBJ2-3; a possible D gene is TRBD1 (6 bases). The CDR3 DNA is TGTGCCAGTAGTATGAAGGACAGAACATCAGATACGCAGTATTTT. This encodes CASSMKDRTSDTQYF.